This T cell receptor beta chain derives from a study of cytomegalovirus exposure and HLA in healthy donors. In the PCR, 60 Vbeta and 13 Jbeta primers were used. As handled by the study authors: Roughly 11 million shared chains were among approximately 80 million unique TCR beta chains counted in a later analysis. Assay: immunoSEQ multiplex PCR; the TCRdb copy retains only in-frame clones and omits some. V and J calls and clone size are as listed in that table; D and trimming were resolved from the DNA. The data contain about 160,000 clones, about 80% of them singletons. CDR1 MNHEY and CDR2 SMNVEV come from the germline V gene (reference sequence). This CDR3 region has 14 residues. Trimming shortened V by 0 bases and J by 1 base, and 7 bases separated the two germline ends. For this clone: The antigen remains undetermined.

Study conclusions and caveats: When presence/absence was analysed, sequencing depth was taken to be roughly uniform across donors. Information on immune exposure was restricted to one variable (CMV serostatus). About 87% or about 30% of the time was how often most TCR beta V segments were productive, according to an earlier analysis.

The TCR comes from a man younger than 35 in good health and CMV-seropositive. The sample was PBMCs. The chain recombines TRBV27 with TRBJ2-7, with D hard to call. The DNA for the CDR3 is TGTGCCAGCAGTTTATCGTCGGGTTCCTACGAGCAGTACTTC. It yields the protein CASSLSSGSYEQYF.